The 12 T cell receptor beta chains below all came from one sample that was sequenced in a study of cytomegalovirus exposure and HLA in healthy donors (dated by TCRdb to about 2017). Library prep was done by the immunoSEQ multiplex PCR assay. The multiplex PCR relied on a mix of 60 forward primers for TCR Vbeta segments and 13 reverse primers for TCR Jbeta segments. TCRdb carries this immuneACCESS record with in-frame sequences only. Its versions omit some clonotypes, under half of them owing to an unresolved V gene in the studies checked, with the rest unexplained. The sample includes about 200,000 clones, with approximately 80% observed a single time. The top ten clonotypes cover 2.9% of the sample. The specimen was PBMCs. These receptors originate from a young man in good health and CMV-seronegative.

This rearrangement joins TRBV6-1 to TRBJ2-3, with D uncertain. This CDR3 has 14 amino acids. Germline CDR1 is MNHNS and CDR2 is SASEGT. V was shortened by 2 bases and J by 0 bases, with 6 bases between the two germline ends. The CDR3 here is CASSELLSTDTQYF. The CDR3 DNA follows: TGTGCCAGCAGTGAACTGTTGAGCACAGATACGCAGTATTTT.

This chain links TRBV29-1 with TRBJ2-3, with D maybe TRBD2 (5 bases). CDR1 and CDR2 (germline): SQVTM, ANQGSEA. CDR3 length: 11 amino acids. V was trimmed by 8 bases and J by 4 bases, leaving 10 bases between them. CDR3 bases: TGCAGCACTAGAAGGGCAGATACGCAGTATTTT. Translation: CSTRRADTQYF.

Details on this clone: Other nucleotide sequences from this sample produce the same CDR3. This sequence joins TRBV5-1 and TRBJ1-3, with D maybe TRBD1 (5 bases). From germline, CDR1 is SGHRS and CDR2 YFSETQ. V was clipped by 1 base and J by 4 bases, with 9 bases between them. CDR3 length: 14 amino acids. CDR3 sequence reads: CASSLQGSGNTIYF. DNA for the CDR3: TGCGCCAGCAGCTTGCAGGGTTCAGGAAACACCATATATTTT.

CDR3 in DNA: TGTGCCAGCAGCTATGATGGACAGGGGGCAGAGACCCAGTACTTC. Its translation is CASSYDGQGAETQYF. The chain carries TRBV5-6 and TRBJ2-5; 11 nucleotides agree with TRBD1. The CDR3 sequence is 15 residues long. Germline CDR1 SGHDT, CDR2 YYEEEE. V lost 3 bases, J lost 4 bases, and 5 bases stayed unmatched.

The chain recombines TRBV2 with TRBJ1-6; 11 positions agree with TRBD1. The CDR3 covers 15 residues. The germline CDR1 and CDR2 sequences are SNHLY and FYNNEI. Trimming at V came to 10 bases and at J to 9 bases, leaving 11 bases not matched to a gene. In nucleotides, the CDR3 is TGTGCCATCCGCGAGCAGGGACAGGGGGGTTCACCCCTCCACTTT. As protein: CAIREQGQGGSPLHF. The variable domain in full, with the rest retrieved from reference TRBV2 and TRBJ1-6, is EPEVTQTPSHQVTQMGQEVILRCVPISNHLYFYWYRQILGQKVEFLVSFYNNEISEKSEIFDDQFSVERPDGSNFTLKIRSTKLEDSAMYFCAIREQGQGGSPLHFGNGTRLTVT.

This rearrangement joins TRBV5-1 to TRBJ2-3, with a tentative D call TRBD2 (6 bases). Trimming shortened V by 0 bases and J by 0 bases, and 11 bases separated the two germline ends. CDR1 and CDR2 (germline): SGHRS, YFSETQ. The CDR3 loop spans 16 amino acids. The CDR3 nucleotides read TGCGCCAGCAGCTTGGTGGCAGGGACTAGCACAGATACGCAGTATTTT. Translation gives CASSLVAGTSTDTQYF.

V gene TRBV5-1 combines with J gene TRBJ2-7, with 11 bases matching TRBD1. Unmatched junction bases numbered 7, after V lost 5 bases and J lost 3 bases. Germline lookup yields CDR1 SGHRS and CDR2 YFSETQ. This CDR3 is 15 amino acids long. The CDR3, as DNA: TGCGCCAGCAGTTTAGCCGGGACAGGGGGCTACGAGCAGTACTTC. Its translation is CASSLAGTGGYEQYF. Based on the CDR3 plus reference TRBV5-1 and TRBJ2-7, the full variable domain is KAGVTQTPRYLIKTRGQQVTLSCSPISGHRSVSWYQQTPGQGLQFLFEYFSETQRNKGNFPGRFSGRQFSNSRSEMNVSTLELGDSALYLCASSLAGTGGYEQYFGPGTRLTVT.

This rearrangement joins TRBV7-8 to TRBJ1-5, with unresolved D. Per germline, CDR1 SGHVS and CDR2 FQNEAQ. Between the trimmed V and J ends, which lost 5 bases and 3 bases, there was a span of 11 bases. This CDR3 comprises 14 residues. The CDR3 loop is CASSPDIDNQPQHF. CDR3 DNA: TGTGCCAGCAGCCCCGACATAGACAATCAGCCCCAGCATTTT.

The V call is TRBV6-1, the J call TRBJ1-4, with 11 bases that match TRBD1. CDR1 MNHNS and CDR2 SASEGT come from the germline V gene. The J segment lost 7 bases and the V segment lost 4 bases, leaving 5 bases of the junction unmatched. The CDR3 totals 15 residues. CDR3 DNA: TGTGCCAGCAGTGGGACAGGGGGCGTAAGTGAAAAACTGTTTTTT. Translating it yields CASSGTGGVSEKLFF.

The chain employs TRBV18 and TRBJ2-2; 7 nucleotides align to TRBD1. CDR3 length: 15 amino acids. The V gene's germline CDR1 is KGHSH and CDR2 LQKENI. The V segment lost 6 bases and the J segment 3 bases; nucleotides outside the gene matches: 7. The CDR3 loop is CASSEGAKDTGELFF. CDR3 DNA: TGTGCCAGCTCCGAGGGGGCAAAGGACACCGGGGAGCTGTTTTTT.

V usage is TRBV5-1 and J usage is TRBJ1-1; maybe TRBD1 (5 bases). Trimming shortened V by 3 bases and J by 6 bases, and 15 bases separated the two germline ends. Germline V lookup: CDR1 SGHRS, CDR2 YFSETQ. CDR3 size: 14 residues. The CDR3 loop reads CASSSQGYFSEAFF. The CDR3 DNA reads TGCGCCAGCAGCTCTCAGGGTTATTTTTCTGAAGCTTTCTTT.

There are many counts of this clone. The chain's CDR3 is CASRRTSGAYRGATDTQYF. The CDR3 nucleotides are TGCGCCAGCAGAAGAACTAGCGGGGCCTACCGAGGGGCAACAGATACGCAGTATTTT. This chain uses TRBV5-1 with TRBJ2-3; 10 bases line up with TRBD2. There are 19 residues in the CDR3. V was pared by 5 bases and J by 3 bases, with 18 bases of the junction left unmatched. Germline CDR1 is SGHRS and CDR2 is YFSETQ. Full variable domain (rest looked up from reference TRBV5-1 and TRBJ2-3): KAGVTQTPRYLIKTRGQQVTLSCSPISGHRSVSWYQQTPGQGLQFLFEYFSETQRNKGNFPGRFSGRQFSNSRSEMNVSTLELGDSALYLCASRRTSGAYRGATDTQYFGPGTRLTVL.